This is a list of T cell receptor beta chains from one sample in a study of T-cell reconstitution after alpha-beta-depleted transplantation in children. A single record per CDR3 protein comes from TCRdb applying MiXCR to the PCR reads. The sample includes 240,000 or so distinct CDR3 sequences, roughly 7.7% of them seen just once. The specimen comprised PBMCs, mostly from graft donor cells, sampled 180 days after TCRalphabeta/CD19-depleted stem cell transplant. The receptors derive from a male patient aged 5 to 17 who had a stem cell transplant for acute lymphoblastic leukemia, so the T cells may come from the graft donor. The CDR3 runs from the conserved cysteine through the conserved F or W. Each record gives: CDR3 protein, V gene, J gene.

CDR3aa: CASSSGSGGSPLHF
v_gene: TRBV28
j_gene: TRBJ1-6

CDR3aa: CASSPSRVTDTQYF
v_gene: TRBV7-8
j_gene: TRBJ2-3

CDR3aa: CSAYGSGLTEAFF
v_gene: TRBV29-1
j_gene: TRBJ1-1

CDR3aa: CASSSALAGVREQFF
v_gene: TRBV5-5
j_gene: TRBJ2-1

CDR3aa: CSARYAGGLYQPQHF
v_gene: TRBV20-1
j_gene: TRBJ1-5

CDR3aa: CASSLQSLPALHF
v_gene: TRBV5-4
j_gene: TRBJ1-6

CDR3aa: CASSQDRAANNEQFF
v_gene: TRBV4-1
j_gene: TRBJ2-1

CDR3aa: CASSDLGQHYEQYF
v_gene: TRBV6-1
j_gene: TRBJ2-7

CDR3aa: CASWGGAWGNQPQHF
v_gene: TRBV19
j_gene: TRBJ1-5

CDR3aa: CASSWHRGDYNEQFF
v_gene: TRBV28
j_gene: TRBJ2-1

CDR3aa: CASSPRALYQPQHF
v_gene: TRBV27
j_gene: TRBJ1-5

CDR3aa: CASSLERELMSYEQYF
v_gene: TRBV28
j_gene: TRBJ2-7

CDR3aa: CASSFGGPVYEQYF
v_gene: TRBV27
j_gene: TRBJ2-7

CDR3aa: CASSLLGQGVREQYF
v_gene: TRBV5-5
j_gene: TRBJ2-7

CDR3aa: CASSLNRGNRDTQYF
v_gene: TRBV5-1
j_gene: TRBJ2-3

CDR3aa: CASSWTGGRAYGYTF
v_gene: TRBV13
j_gene: TRBJ1-2

CDR3aa: CASSVSLAWGFYNEQFF
v_gene: TRBV9
j_gene: TRBJ2-1

CDR3aa: CASSLQGALPTQYF
v_gene: TRBV7-6
j_gene: TRBJ2-3

CDR3aa: CASSQDWRSTDTQYF
v_gene: TRBV4-3
j_gene: TRBJ2-3

CDR3aa: CASSRLAGEDTQYF
v_gene: TRBV18
j_gene: TRBJ2-3

CDR3aa: CSARDRLAGHYNEQFF
v_gene: TRBV20-1
j_gene: TRBJ2-1

CDR3aa: CSVRTFNTGELFF
v_gene: TRBV29-1
j_gene: TRBJ2-2

CDR3aa: CATSDYSDGYTF
v_gene: TRBV24-1
j_gene: TRBJ1-2

CDR3aa: CASSRASGFQETQYF
v_gene: TRBV7-9
j_gene: TRBJ2-5

CDR3aa: CASSPGIWQGAVNLAGELFF
v_gene: TRBV6-2/TRBV6-3
j_gene: TRBJ2-2

CDR3aa: CASSQEVGGVDADTQYF
v_gene: TRBV4-3
j_gene: TRBJ2-3

CDR3aa: CASSYDQRGGTDTQYF
v_gene: TRBV6-5
j_gene: TRBJ2-3

CDR3aa: CASSFLGAIDTQYF
v_gene: TRBV5-1
j_gene: TRBJ2-3

CDR3aa: CASSRDRGLEQYF
v_gene: TRBV28
j_gene: TRBJ2-7

CDR3aa: CASSLAAGGTGTSGELGTDTQYF
v_gene: TRBV5-4
j_gene: TRBJ2-3

CDR3aa: CASSLAVTRGDTQYF
v_gene: TRBV7-2
j_gene: TRBJ2-3

CDR3aa: CASSVPRPQGTGELFF
v_gene: TRBV9
j_gene: TRBJ2-2

CDR3aa: CASSQEVGYEQYF
v_gene: TRBV4-1
j_gene: TRBJ2-7

CDR3aa: CASSPNTGHLNTGELFF
v_gene: TRBV18
j_gene: TRBJ2-2

CDR3aa: CASSLYPGGAKPQHF
v_gene: TRBV11-3
j_gene: TRBJ1-5

CDR3aa: CASRGSQGPHQPQHF
v_gene: TRBV6-1
j_gene: TRBJ1-5